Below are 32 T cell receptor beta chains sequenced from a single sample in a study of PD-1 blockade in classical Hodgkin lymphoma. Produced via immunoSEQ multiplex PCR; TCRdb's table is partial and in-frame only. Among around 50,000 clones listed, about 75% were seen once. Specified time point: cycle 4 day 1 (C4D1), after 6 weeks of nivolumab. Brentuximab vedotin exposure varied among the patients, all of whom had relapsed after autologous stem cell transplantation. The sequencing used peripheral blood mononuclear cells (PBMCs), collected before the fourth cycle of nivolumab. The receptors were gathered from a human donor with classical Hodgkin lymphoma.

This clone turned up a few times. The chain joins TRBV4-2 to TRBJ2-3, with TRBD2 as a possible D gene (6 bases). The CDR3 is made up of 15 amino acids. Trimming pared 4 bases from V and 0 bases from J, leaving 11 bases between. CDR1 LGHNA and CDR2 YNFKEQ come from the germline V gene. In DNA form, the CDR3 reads TGTGCCAGCAGCCCTGGGGGGACTAGCACAGATACGCAGTATTTT. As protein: CASSPGGTSTDTQYF.

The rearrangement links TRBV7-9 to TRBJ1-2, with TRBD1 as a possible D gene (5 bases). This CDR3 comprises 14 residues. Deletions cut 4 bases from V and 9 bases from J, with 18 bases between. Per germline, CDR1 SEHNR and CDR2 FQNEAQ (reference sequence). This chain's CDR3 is CASSSTRTGGSYTF. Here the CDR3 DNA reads TGTGCCAGCAGCTCTACTAGGACCGGGGGAAGCTACACCTTC.

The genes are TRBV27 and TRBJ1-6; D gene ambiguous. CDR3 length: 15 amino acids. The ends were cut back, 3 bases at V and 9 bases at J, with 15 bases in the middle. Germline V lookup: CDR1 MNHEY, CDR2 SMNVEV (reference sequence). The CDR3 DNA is TGTGCCAGCAGTTTGTTTTATGGGGTGGGTTCACCCCTCCACTTT. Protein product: CASSLFYGVGSPLHF.

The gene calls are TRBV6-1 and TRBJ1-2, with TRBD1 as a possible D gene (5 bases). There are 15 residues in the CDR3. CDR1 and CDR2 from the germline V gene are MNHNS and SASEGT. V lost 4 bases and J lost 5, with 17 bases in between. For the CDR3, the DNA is TGTGCCAGCAGTGTCCAAGGGGAGGGGTGGTATGGCTACACCTTC. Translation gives CASSVQGEGWYGYTF.

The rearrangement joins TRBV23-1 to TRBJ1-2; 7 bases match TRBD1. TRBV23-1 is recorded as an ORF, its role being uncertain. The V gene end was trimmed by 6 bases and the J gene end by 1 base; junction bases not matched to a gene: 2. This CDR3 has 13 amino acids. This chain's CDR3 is CASRRGHNYGYTF. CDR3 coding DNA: TGCGCCAGCAGAAGGGGGCATAACTATGGCTACACCTTC.

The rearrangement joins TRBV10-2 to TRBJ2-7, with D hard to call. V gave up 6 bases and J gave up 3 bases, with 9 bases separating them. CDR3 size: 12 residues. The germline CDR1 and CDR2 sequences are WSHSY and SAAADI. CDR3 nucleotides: TGCGCCAGCAGAGTGAGCAGCTACGAGCAGTACTTC. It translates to CASRVSSYEQYF.

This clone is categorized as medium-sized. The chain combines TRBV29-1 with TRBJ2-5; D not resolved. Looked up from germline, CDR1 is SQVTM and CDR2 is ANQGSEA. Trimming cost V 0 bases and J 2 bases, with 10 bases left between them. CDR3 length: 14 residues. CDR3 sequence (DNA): TGCAGCGTTGAAGATGATGGGAAACAAGAGACCCAGTACTTC. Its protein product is CSVEDDGKQETQYF.

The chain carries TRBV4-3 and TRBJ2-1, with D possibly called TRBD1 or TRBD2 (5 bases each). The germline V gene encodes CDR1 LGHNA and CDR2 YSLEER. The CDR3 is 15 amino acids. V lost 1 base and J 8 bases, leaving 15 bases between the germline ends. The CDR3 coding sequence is TGCGCCAGCAGCCAAGGGACTTCGACAGTCCATGAGCAGTTCTTC. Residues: CASSQGTSTVHEQFF.

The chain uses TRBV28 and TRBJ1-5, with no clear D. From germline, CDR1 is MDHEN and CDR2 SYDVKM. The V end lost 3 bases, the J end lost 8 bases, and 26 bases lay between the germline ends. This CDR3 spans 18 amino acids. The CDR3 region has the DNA TGTGCCAGCAGTTTCGGCAGTTTGGCAGGTCGGCTTCTAGAGCCCCAGCATTTT. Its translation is CASSFGSLAGRLLEPQHF.

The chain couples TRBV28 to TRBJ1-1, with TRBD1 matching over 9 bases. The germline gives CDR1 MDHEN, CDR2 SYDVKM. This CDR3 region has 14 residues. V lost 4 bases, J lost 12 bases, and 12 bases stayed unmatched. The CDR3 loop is CASSSSYRGRLSFF. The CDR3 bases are TGTGCCAGCAGTTCCTCATACAGGGGGCGGCTTTCTTTCTTT.

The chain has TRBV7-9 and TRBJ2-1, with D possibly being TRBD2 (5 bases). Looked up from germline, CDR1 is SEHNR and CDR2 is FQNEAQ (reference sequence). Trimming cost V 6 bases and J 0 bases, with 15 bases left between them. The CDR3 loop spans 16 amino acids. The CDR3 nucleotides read TGTGCCAGCAGTCCCCGGGATGGCAGCTCCTACAATGAGCAGTTCTTC. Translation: CASSPRDGSSYNEQFF.

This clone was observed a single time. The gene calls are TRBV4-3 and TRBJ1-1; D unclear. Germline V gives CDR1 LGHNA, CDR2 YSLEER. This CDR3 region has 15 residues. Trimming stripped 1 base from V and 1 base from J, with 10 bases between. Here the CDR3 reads CASSQARDKNTEAFF. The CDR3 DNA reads TGCGCCAGCAGCCAAGCCCGAGACAAGAACACTGAAGCTTTCTTT.

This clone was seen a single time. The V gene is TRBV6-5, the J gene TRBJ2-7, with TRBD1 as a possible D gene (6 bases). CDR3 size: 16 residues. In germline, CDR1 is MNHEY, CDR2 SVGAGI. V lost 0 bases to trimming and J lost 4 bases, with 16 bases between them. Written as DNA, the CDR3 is TGTGCCAGCAGTTACTCCACCGGGACAATCATATACGAGCAGTACTTC. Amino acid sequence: CASSYSTGTIIYEQYF.

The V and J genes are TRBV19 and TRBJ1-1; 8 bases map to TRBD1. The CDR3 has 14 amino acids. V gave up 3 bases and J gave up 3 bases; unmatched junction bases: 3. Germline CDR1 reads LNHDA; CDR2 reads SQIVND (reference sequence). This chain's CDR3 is CASSISGQDTEAFF. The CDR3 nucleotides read TGTGCCAGTAGTATCTCGGGACAGGACACTGAAGCTTTCTTT.

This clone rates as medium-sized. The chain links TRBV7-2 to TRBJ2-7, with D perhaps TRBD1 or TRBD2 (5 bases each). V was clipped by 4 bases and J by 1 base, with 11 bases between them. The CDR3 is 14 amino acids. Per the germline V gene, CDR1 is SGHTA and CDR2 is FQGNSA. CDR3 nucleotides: TGTGCCAGCAGCTGGACTGGGACGTCCTACGAGCAGTACTTC. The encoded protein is CASSWTGTSYEQYF.

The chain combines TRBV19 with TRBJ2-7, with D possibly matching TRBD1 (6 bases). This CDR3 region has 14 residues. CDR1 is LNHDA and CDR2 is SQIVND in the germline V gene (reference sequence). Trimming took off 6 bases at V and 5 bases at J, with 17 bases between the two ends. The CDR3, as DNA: TGTGCCAGTAGGATCGGACAGTTCTTCCACGAGCAGTACTTC. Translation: CASRIGQFFHEQYF.

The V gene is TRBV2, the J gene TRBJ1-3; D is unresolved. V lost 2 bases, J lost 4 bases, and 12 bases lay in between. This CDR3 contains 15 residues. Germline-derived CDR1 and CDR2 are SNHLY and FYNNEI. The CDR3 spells CASSESTSAGNTIYF. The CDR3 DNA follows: TGTGCCAGCAGTGAATCGACCTCCGCGGGAAACACCATATATTTT.

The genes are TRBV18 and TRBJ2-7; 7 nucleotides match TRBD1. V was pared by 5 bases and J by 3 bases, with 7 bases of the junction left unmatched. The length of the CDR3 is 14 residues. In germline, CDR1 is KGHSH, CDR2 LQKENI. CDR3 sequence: CASSSTGNSYEQYF. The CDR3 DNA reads TGTGCCAGCTCATCGACAGGGAATAGCTACGAGCAGTACTTC. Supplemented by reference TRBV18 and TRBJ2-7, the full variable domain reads NAGVMQNPRHLVRRRGQEARLRCSPMKGHSHVYWYRQLPEEGLKFMVYLQKENIIDESGMPKERFSAEFPKEGPSILRIQQVVRGDSAAYFCASSSTGNSYEQYFGPGTRLTVT.

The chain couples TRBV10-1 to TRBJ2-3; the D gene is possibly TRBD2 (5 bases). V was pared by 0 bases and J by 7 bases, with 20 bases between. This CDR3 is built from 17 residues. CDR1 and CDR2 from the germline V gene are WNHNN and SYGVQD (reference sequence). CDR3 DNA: TGCGCCAGCAGTGAGTCGGCAGGACTCCAAACCCGCTATACGCAGTATTTT. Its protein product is CASSESAGLQTRYTQYF.

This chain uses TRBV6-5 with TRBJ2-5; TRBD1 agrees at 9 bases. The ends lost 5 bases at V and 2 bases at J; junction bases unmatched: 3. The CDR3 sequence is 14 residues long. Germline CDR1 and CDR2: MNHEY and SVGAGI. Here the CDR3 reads CASSMGQGQETQYF. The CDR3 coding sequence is TGTGCCAGCAGTATGGGACAGGGTCAAGAGACCCAGTACTTC.

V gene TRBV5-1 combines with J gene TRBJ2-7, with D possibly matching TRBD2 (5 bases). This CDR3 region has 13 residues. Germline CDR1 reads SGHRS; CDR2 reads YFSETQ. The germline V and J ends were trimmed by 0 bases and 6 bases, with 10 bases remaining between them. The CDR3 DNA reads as TGCGCCAGCAGCTTGGACCCTGAGGGCGAGCAGTACTTC. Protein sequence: CASSLDPEGEQYF. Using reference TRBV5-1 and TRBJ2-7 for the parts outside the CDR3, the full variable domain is KAGVTQTPRYLIKTRGQQVTLSCSPISGHRSVSWYQQTPGQGLQFLFEYFSETQRNKGNFPGRFSGRQFSNSRSEMNVSTLELGDSALYLCASSLDPEGEQYFGPGTRLTVT.

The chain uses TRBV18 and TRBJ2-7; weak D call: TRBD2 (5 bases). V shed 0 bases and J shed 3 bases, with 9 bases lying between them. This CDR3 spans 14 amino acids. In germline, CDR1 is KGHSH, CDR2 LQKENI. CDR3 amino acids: CASSPPGVDYEQYF. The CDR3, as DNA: TGTGCCAGCTCACCACCGGGAGTGGACTACGAGCAGTACTTC.

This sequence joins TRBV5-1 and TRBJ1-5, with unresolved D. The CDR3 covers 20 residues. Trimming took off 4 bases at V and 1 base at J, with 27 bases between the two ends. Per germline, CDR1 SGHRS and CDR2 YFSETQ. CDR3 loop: CASSGRGVWRGLGSNQPQHF. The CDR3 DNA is TGCGCCAGCAGCGGGCGTGGGGTTTGGCGGGGTCTGGGGAGCAATCAGCCCCAGCATTTT.

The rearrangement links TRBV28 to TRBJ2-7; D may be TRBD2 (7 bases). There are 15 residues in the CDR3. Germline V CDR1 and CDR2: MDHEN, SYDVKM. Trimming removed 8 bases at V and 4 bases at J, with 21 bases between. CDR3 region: CASSTPGGRVYEQYF. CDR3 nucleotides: TGTGCCAGCTCAACCCCGGGGGGCAGGGTGTACGAGCAGTACTTC.

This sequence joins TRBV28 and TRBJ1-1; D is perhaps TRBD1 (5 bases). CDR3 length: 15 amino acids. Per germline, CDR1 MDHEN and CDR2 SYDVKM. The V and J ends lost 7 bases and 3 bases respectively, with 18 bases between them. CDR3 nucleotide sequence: TGTGCCAGCACCCCGGGGGGGTATCAGGACACTGAAGCTTTCTTT. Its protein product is CASTPGGYQDTEAFF.

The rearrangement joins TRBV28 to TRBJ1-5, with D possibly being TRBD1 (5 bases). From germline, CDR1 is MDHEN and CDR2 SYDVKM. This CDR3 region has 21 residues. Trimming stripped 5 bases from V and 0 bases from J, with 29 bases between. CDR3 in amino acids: CASSTRKGLFGGRHSNQPQHF. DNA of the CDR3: TGTGCCAGCAGTACTAGGAAGGGGTTGTTCGGGGGAAGACATAGCAATCAGCCCCAGCATTTT. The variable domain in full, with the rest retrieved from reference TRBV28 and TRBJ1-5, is DVKVTQSSRYLVKRTGEKVFLECVQDMDHENMFWYRQDPGLGLRLIYFSYDVKMKEKGDIPEGYSVSREKKERFSLILESASTNQTSMYLCASSTRKGLFGGRHSNQPQHFGDGTRLSIL.

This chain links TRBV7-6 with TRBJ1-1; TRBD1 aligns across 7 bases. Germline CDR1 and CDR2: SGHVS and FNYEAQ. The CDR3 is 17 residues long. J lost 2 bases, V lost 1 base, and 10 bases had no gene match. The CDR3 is CASSLGAGRTGNTEAFF. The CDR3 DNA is TGTGCCAGCAGCTTAGGGGCCGGCAGGACAGGTAACACTGAAGCTTTCTTT.

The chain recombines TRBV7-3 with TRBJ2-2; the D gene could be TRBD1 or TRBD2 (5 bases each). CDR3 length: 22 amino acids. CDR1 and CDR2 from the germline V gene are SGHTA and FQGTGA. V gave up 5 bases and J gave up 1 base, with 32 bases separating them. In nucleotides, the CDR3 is TGTGCCAGCAGCCAGTCTCCGGGACCGCCTAAACCATCCGCAAAGAACACCGGGGAGCTGTTTTTT. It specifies CASSQSPGPPKPSAKNTGELFF.

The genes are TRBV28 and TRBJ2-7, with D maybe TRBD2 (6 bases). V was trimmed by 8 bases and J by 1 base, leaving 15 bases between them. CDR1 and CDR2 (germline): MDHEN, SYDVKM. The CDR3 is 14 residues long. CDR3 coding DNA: TGTGCCAGCTTCTCGGGAGAAGGTTCCTACGAGCAGTACTTC. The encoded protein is CASFSGEGSYEQYF.

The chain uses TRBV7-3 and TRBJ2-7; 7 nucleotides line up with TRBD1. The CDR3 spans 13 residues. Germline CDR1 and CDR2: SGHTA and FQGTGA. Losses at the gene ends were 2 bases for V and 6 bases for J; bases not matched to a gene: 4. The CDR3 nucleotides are TGTGCCAGCAGCTTAGAACACAGGGGCGAGCAGTACTTC. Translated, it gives CASSLEHRGEQYF.

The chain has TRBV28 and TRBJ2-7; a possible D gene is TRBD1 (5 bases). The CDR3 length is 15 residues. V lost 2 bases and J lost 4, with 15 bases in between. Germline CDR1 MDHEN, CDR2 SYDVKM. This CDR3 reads CASSLRGQRLYEQYF. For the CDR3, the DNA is TGTGCCAGCAGTTTAAGGGGTCAGAGATTATACGAGCAGTACTTC.

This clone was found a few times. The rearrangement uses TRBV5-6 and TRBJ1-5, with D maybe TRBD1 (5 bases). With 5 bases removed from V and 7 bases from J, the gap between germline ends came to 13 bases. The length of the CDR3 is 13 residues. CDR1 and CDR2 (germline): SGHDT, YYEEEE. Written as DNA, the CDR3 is TGTGCCAGCAGTACAGGTAAACAGCAGCCCCAGCATTTT. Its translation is CASSTGKQQPQHF.